A single sample is the source of the 28 T cell receptor beta chains below, sequenced in a study of CD8 T cells in ankylosing spondylitis. In TCRdb, the 5' RACE reads were re-called with MiXCR into one record per CDR3 protein. The table records 310,000 or so distinct CDR3 sequences, 20% of them present only once. What was sequenced was blood, either unsorted or a sorted T cell fraction (not recorded which). These receptors came from a male donor with ankylosing spondylitis or in good health (not recorded which).

This chain links TRBV12-3 or TRBV12-4 with TRBJ2-1; 7 nucleotides line up with TRBD1. This CDR3 region has 15 residues. V shed 8 bases and J 2 bases; nucleotides not matched to a gene: 9. As DNA, the CDR3 is TGTGCCAGCCAAAAGACAGGGTCAGCCTACAATGAGCAGTTCTTC. Translating gives CASQKTGSAYNEQFF.

Only a few counts were recorded for this clonotype. J is TRBJ2-3 and V is TRBV5-1; 11 positions match TRBD2. The CDR3 is 17 amino acids. The germline CDR1 and CDR2 sequences are SGHRS and YFSETQ. J gave up 4 bases and V 0 bases, and 7 bases lay outside the gene matches. CDR3: CASSLVLAGGPSDTQYF. Here the CDR3 DNA reads TGCGCCAGCAGCTTGGTGCTAGCGGGAGGACCTTCAGATACGCAGTATTTT.

The chain recombines TRBV27 with TRBJ2-5; TRBD2 is a possible D gene (5 bases). Trimming removed 3 bases at V and 9 bases at J, with 8 bases between. This CDR3 region has 11 residues. Germline-derived CDR1 and CDR2 are MNHEY and SMNVEV (reference sequence). DNA of the CDR3: TGTGCCAGCAGTTTCGGGAAGGCCCAGTACTTC. It is translated as CASSFGKAQYF.

This clonotype appeared a few times. This chain links TRBV24-1 with TRBJ1-6; D uncertain. CDR1 and CDR2 (germline): KGHDR, SFDVKD. There are 16 residues in the CDR3. The V end lost 1 base, the J end lost 0 bases, and 6 bases lay between the germline ends. CDR3 protein: CATSDFPGSYNSPLHF. The DNA for the CDR3 is TGTGCCACCAGTGATTTTCCGGGCTCCTATAATTCACCCCTCCACTTT.

The chain couples TRBV5-1 to TRBJ2-7; TRBD1 aligns across 11 bases. This CDR3 is 14 amino acids long. Germline CDR1 reads SGHRS; CDR2 reads YFSETQ. J lost 5 bases, V lost 3 bases, and 4 bases had no gene match. CDR3 DNA sequence: TGCGCCAGCAGCTCTGGACAGGGGGCACACGAGCAGTACGTC. The encoded protein is CASSSGQGAHEQYV.

This clonotype was observed a handful of times. This rearrangement joins TRBV20-1 to TRBJ2-1, with D possibly TRBD2 on 6 matching bases. Trimming stripped 6 bases from V and 9 bases from J, with 18 bases between. Germline assignment: CDR1 DFQATT and CDR2 SNEGSKA (reference sequence). The CDR3 extends over 13 amino acids. This CDR3 is CSAAGFEVGEQFF. CDR3 coding DNA: TGCAGTGCCGCGGGGTTTGAAGTCGGTGAGCAGTTCTTC.

The rearrangement joins TRBV12-3 or TRBV12-4 to TRBJ1-2; 7 bases agree with TRBD1. CDR3 length: 13 amino acids. Trimming took 4 bases from V and 5 from J; bases not matched to a gene: 4. CDR3 bases: TGTGCCAGCAGTTCGACAGGGCAGTATGGCTACACCTTC. This gives the protein CASSSTGQYGYTF.

The rearrangement uses TRBV12-3 or TRBV12-4 and TRBJ1-5, with 9 bases aligning to TRBD1. The CDR3 runs to 14 residues. J lost 4 bases, V lost 7 bases, and 5 bases had no gene match. The CDR3 sequence: CASNTGTGNQPQHF. The DNA for the CDR3 is TGTGCCAGCAACACCGGGACAGGGAATCAGCCCCAGCATTTT.

In this sample, this clonotype turned up many times. One end of the junction is discordant with germline, which a read error may explain. V is TRBV7-2 and J is TRBJ1-1; no definite D call. CDR3 length: 14 residues. The germline gives CDR1 SGHTA, CDR2 FQGNSA. CDR3 sequence (DNA): TGCGCCAGCAGCTTGGACGGGGTGAACACTGAAGCTTTCTTT. Protein product: CASSLDGVNTEAFF.

This clonotype was detected a few times. CDR3 sequence (DNA): TGTGCCAGCAGTTCCCAACGGGGGGCGCGGAATCAGCCCCAGCATTTT. This sequence encodes CASSSQRGARNQPQHF. The J gene is TRBJ1-5, the V gene TRBV12-3 or TRBV12-4, with D maybe TRBD1 (6 bases). This CDR3 contains 16 residues. Trimming left V 4 bases short and J 4 bases short, with 17 bases between.

This clonotype was counted a few times. The DNA of the CDR3 is TGTGCCAGCAGTGGCCAAAGCGGGAGGGGCAATGAGCAGTTCTTC. It is translated as CASSGQSGRGNEQFF. V usage is TRBV5-6 and J usage is TRBJ2-1; 10 bases are shared with TRBD2. V dropped 5 bases and J dropped 6; count of bases not matched to a gene: 8. Germline V gene sequence: CDR1 SGHDT, CDR2 YYEEEE. The CDR3 length is 15 residues.

This chain uses TRBV7-2 with TRBJ2-5; D perhaps matches TRBD1 (5 bases). CDR1 is SGHTA, CDR2 FQGNSA, per germline. The CDR3 consists of 16 residues. Trimming stripped 1 base from V and 1 base from J, with 13 bases between. The CDR3 sequence: CASSLVDVGPQETQYF. CDR3 DNA: TGTGCCAGCAGCTTAGTTGATGTGGGGCCCCAAGAGACCCAGTACTTC.

The chain recombines TRBV5-6 with TRBJ2-1, with 8 bases that match TRBD1. The germline gives CDR1 SGHDT, CDR2 YYEEEE. This CDR3 has 13 amino acids. V lost 0 bases and J lost 9; bases outside the gene matches: 2. The CDR3: CASSLGQGIEQFF. CDR3 bases: TGTGCCAGCAGCTTGGGACAGGGGATTGAGCAGTTCTTC.

The chain has TRBV5-1 and TRBJ2-1; D is ambiguous. Germline CDR1 SGHRS, CDR2 YFSETQ. The CDR3 is made up of 12 amino acids. Trimming left V 4 bases short and J 8 bases short, with 10 bases between. The CDR3 loop reads CASSRESHEQFF. The CDR3 DNA sequence: TGCGCCAGCAGCAGGGAATCGCATGAGCAGTTCTTC.

The chain links TRBV20-1 to TRBJ1-3; D remains unclear. The germline V gene has CDR1 DFQATT and CDR2 SNEGSKA (reference sequence). This CDR3 has 11 residues. Between the trimmed V and J ends, which lost 3 bases and 9 bases, there was a span of 9 bases. Here the CDR3 reads CSARVQGTIYF. CDR3 coding DNA: TGCAGTGCTAGGGTACAAGGCACCATATATTTT.

The rearrangement uses TRBV5-1 and TRBJ2-1; 8 positions match TRBD1. The V gene's germline CDR1 is SGHRS and CDR2 YFSETQ. The CDR3 is 17 amino acids. V gave up 1 base and J gave up 6 bases; unmatched junction bases: 12. CDR3 residues: CASSLQPTGVEINEQFF. The CDR3 DNA reads as TGCGCCAGCAGCTTGCAGCCGACAGGGGTCGAGATCAATGAGCAGTTCTTC. Full variable domain (missing parts from reference TRBV5-1 and TRBJ2-1): KAGVTQTPRYLIKTRGQQVTLSCSPISGHRSVSWYQQTPGQGLQFLFEYFSETQRNKGNFPGRFSGRQFSNSRSEMNVSTLELGDSALYLCASSLQPTGVEINEQFFGPGTRLTVL.

V is TRBV10-3 and J is TRBJ2-6; 9 bases match TRBD1. The CDR3 sequence is 17 residues long. J gave up 1 base and V 5 bases, and 6 bases lay outside the gene matches. Germline V gives CDR1 ENHRY, CDR2 SYGVKD. The CDR3 loop reads CAISPGQGRSGANVLTF. The CDR3, as DNA: TGTGCCATCAGTCCGGGACAGGGCCGGTCTGGGGCCAACGTCCTGACTTTC.

This clonotype was picked up a small number of times. The chain joins TRBV5-1 to TRBJ2-1; D is possibly TRBD1 or TRBD2 (5 bases each). Germline V gene sequence: CDR1 SGHRS, CDR2 YFSETQ. Trimming left V 0 bases short and J 8 bases short, with 12 bases between. CDR3 length: 14 amino acids. CDR3: CASSLVGESDEQFF. Here the CDR3 DNA reads TGCGCCAGCAGCTTGGTGGGGGAGTCGGATGAGCAGTTCTTC.

This clonotype was detected many times. The rearrangement uses TRBV20-1 and TRBJ2-1; 16 nucleotides match TRBD2. There are 15 residues in the CDR3. Germline CDR1 is DFQATT and CDR2 is SNEGSKA (reference sequence). V lost 5 bases and J lost 9; bases outside the gene matches: 7. The CDR3 reads CSAGTSGGAKGEQFF. DNA for the CDR3: TGCAGTGCTGGGACTAGCGGGGGGGCAAAGGGTGAGCAGTTCTTC.

This clonotype was seen only a few times. The rearrangement links TRBV29-1 to TRBJ2-3, with 9 bases that match TRBD2. This CDR3 is 14 amino acids long. The germline CDR1 and CDR2 sequences are SQVTM and ANQGSEA. J was trimmed by 2 bases and V by 3 bases; bases with no gene match: 3. This CDR3 reads CSVDSSGITDTQYF. In nucleotides, the CDR3 is TGCAGCGTTGATTCTAGCGGGATCACAGATACGCAGTATTTT.

The chain combines TRBV28 with TRBJ1-1, with D perhaps matching TRBD1 (6 bases). The germline V gene encodes CDR1 MDHEN and CDR2 SYDVKM. The CDR3 runs to 13 residues. Deletions cut 1 base from V and 7 bases from J, with 10 bases between. CDR3 protein: CASSLFTGIEAFF. The CDR3 coding sequence is TGTGCCAGCAGTTTATTTACAGGGATTGAAGCTTTCTTT.

The chain recombines TRBV20-1 with TRBJ2-7; 7 bases agree with TRBD1. The germline V gene encodes CDR1 DFQATT and CDR2 SNEGSKA (reference sequence). Germline trimming cut 4 bases from V and 2 bases from J; bases unmatched to any gene: 2. This CDR3 region has 12 residues. The CDR3 nucleotides are TGCAGTGCTACAGGGACAGCCTACGAGCAGTACGTC. Protein sequence: CSATGTAYEQYV.

CDR3 sequence: CSVLGYTDQPQHF. CDR3 sequence (DNA): TGCAGTGTATTAGGCTACACTGATCAGCCCCAGCATTTT. The V and J genes are TRBV20-1 and TRBJ1-5; D gene ambiguous. The V end lost 7 bases, the J end lost 5 bases, and 15 bases lay between the germline ends. CDR3 length: 13 amino acids. Germline V CDR1 and CDR2: DFQATT, SNEGSKA (reference sequence).

The rearrangement links TRBV10-3 to TRBJ1-5; unclear D gene. Germline CDR1 and CDR2: ENHRY and SYGVKD. Trimming took off 0 bases at V and 2 bases at J, with 14 bases between the two ends. This CDR3 is 17 amino acids long. CDR3 nucleotide sequence: TGTGCCATCAGTGAGTCTGTTTGGACTGATGGCAATCAGCCCCAGCATTTT. It codes for CAISESVWTDGNQPQHF.

The CDR3 DNA reads TGTGCCAGCAGCAGGGACAGGGGTGAAGCTTTCTTT. As protein: CASSRDRGEAFF. This chain joins TRBV11-3 and TRBJ1-1; 10 positions agree with TRBD1. Germline CDR1 and CDR2: SGHNT and YENEEA. The CDR3 extends over 12 amino acids. The trim removed 5 bases at V and 7 bases at J, leaving 1 base unmatched.

This clonotype was observed a few times. The chain is built from TRBV20-1 and TRBJ2-2, with TRBD1 identical over 8 bases. Germline V CDR1 and CDR2: DFQATT, SNEGSKA (reference sequence). Trimming took 6 bases from V and 4 from J; bases not matched to a gene: 7. CDR3 length: 14 amino acids. The CDR3 loop reads CSALDRGSTGELFF. In DNA, the CDR3 is TGCAGTGCCCTCGACAGGGGAAGCACCGGGGAGCTGTTTTTT.

This clonotype was found a few times. This chain links TRBV3-1 with TRBJ2-2; D is undetermined. This CDR3 is 13 amino acids long. The V end was cut by 1 base, the J end by 5 bases, with 5 bases between. Germline values: CDR1 LGHDT, CDR2 YNNKEL (reference sequence). The CDR3 DNA is TGTGCCAGCAGCCAAGTCCAGACCGGGGAGCTGTTTTTT. It codes for CASSQVQTGELFF.

The chain employs TRBV11-2 and TRBJ1-6, with 7 bases aligning to TRBD1. The V gene's germline CDR1 is SGHAT and CDR2 FQNNGV. CDR3 length equals 16 residues. Trimming cost V 1 base and J 9 bases; bases outside gene matches: 9. This chain's CDR3 is CASSLVSDRNGSPLHF. In nucleotides, the CDR3 is TGTGCCAGCAGCTTAGTCTCGGACAGGAATGGTTCACCCCTCCACTTT.